The 27 T cell receptor beta chains below come from one sample, sequenced in a study of T cell changes during pregnancy in multiple sclerosis. The repertoire was sequenced with immunoSEQ multiplex PCR; TCRdb's copy has only in-frame clones and lacks some. The repertoire holds 40,000 to 55,000 clones, under 95% seen once, with less than 3.5% in the top ten. The source was CD8+ T cells from peripheral blood mononuclear cells, collected in the second trimester of pregnancy. The receptors derive from a female donor with multiple sclerosis, enrolled in a pregnancy study.

The chain recombines TRBV18 with TRBJ2-1; the D gene is possibly TRBD2 (5 bases). This CDR3 has 14 residues. V was cut by 3 bases and J by 5 bases, with 11 bases left in between. The germline CDR1 and CDR2 sequences are KGHSH and LQKENI. CDR3 region: CASSPGRTHNEQFF. CDR3 nucleotides: TGTGCCAGCTCACCTGGACGGACTCACAATGAGCAGTTCTTC.

This clone was counted once. The chain links TRBV7-2 to TRBJ1-6, with 8 bases aligning to TRBD1. The CDR3 sequence is 14 residues long. Germline CDR1 is SGHTA and CDR2 is FQGNSA. V shed 5 bases, J shed 7 bases, and the junction held 4 bases outside the gene matches. The CDR3: CASSLGTGNSPLHF. In nucleotides, the CDR3 is TGTGCCAGCAGCCTCGGGACAGGAAATTCACCCCTCCACTTT. Combining the CDR3 with reference TRBV7-2 and TRBJ1-6 gives the whole variable domain GAGVSQSPSNKVTEKGKDVELRCDPISGHTALYWYRQSLGQGLEFLIYFQGNSAPDKSGLPSDRFSAERTGGSVSTLTIQRTQQEDSAVYLCASSLGTGNSPLHFGNGTRLTVT.

The chain couples TRBV7-2 to TRBJ2-1, with D unresolved. The V gene's germline CDR1 is SGHTA and CDR2 FQGNSA. Trimming shortened V by 3 bases and J by 8 bases, and 5 bases separated the two germline ends. CDR3 length equals 11 residues. CDR3 sequence reads: CASSFTDEQFF. The DNA for the CDR3 is TGTGCCAGCAGCTTCACGGATGAGCAGTTCTTC.

This sequence joins TRBV25-1 and TRBJ1-2; 8 bases line up with TRBD1. The CDR3 contains 15 residues. Germline V lookup: CDR1 MGHDK, CDR2 SYGVNS. V shed 8 bases and J 8 bases; nucleotides not matched to a gene: 16. The CDR3 DNA reads as TGTGCCAGCCGGACAGGGCGACGTCGAGAGGCGGGCTACACCTTC. The encoded protein is CASRTGRRREAGYTF.

The rearrangement links TRBV4-1 to TRBJ1-5; TRBD1 matches at 10 bases. There are 15 residues in the CDR3. With V trimmed by 4 bases and J by 4 bases, 4 bases remained unmatched. Germline V CDR1 and CDR2: MGHRA, YSYEKL. The CDR3 DNA reads TGCGCCAGCAGCCTGGACAGGGGGTCGAATCAGCCCCAGCATTTT. Protein sequence: CASSLDRGSNQPQHF.

This clone has only a few counts. Additional DNA sequences in this sample encode the identical CDR3. The V and J genes are TRBV7-9 and TRBJ1-1; D uncertain. The germline V gene has CDR1 SEHNR and CDR2 FQNEAQ (reference sequence). CDR3 length: 16 amino acids. The V and J ends lost 7 bases and 1 base respectively, with 19 bases between them. The CDR3 DNA sequence: TGTGCCAGCATCTTCGGGTCACGGAAAGAGAACACTGAAGCTTTCTTT. Translation: CASIFGSRKENTEAFF.

The CDR3 coding sequence is TGTGCCAGCAGCTTAGTAGCGGGGGGCTTGACGTCTAGCACAGATACGCAGTATTTT. Translated: CASSLVAGGLTSSTDTQYF. J is TRBJ2-3 and V is TRBV13; 10 bases align to TRBD2. V shed 1 base, J shed 0 bases, and the junction held 10 bases outside the gene matches. The CDR3 consists of 19 residues. Germline assignment: CDR1 PRHDT and CDR2 FYEKMQ (reference sequence).

This chain joins TRBV6-6 and TRBJ1-2; 12 positions match TRBD1. CDR1 MNHNY and CDR2 SVGAGI come from the germline V gene (reference sequence). Germline trimming cut 1 base from V and 12 bases from J; bases unmatched to any gene: 3. The CDR3 has 13 amino acids. The CDR3 loop reads CASSYLGTGGDTF. Written as DNA, the CDR3 is TGTGCCAGCAGTTACTTGGGGACAGGGGGCGACACCTTC.

This sequence joins TRBV19 and TRBJ2-7; 10 positions match TRBD2. V lost 5 bases and J lost 0; bases outside the gene matches: 4. Germline V gene lookup returns CDR1 LNHDA and CDR2 SQIVND (reference sequence). This CDR3 region has 15 residues. The CDR3 loop reads CASSEGLAPSYEQYF. For the CDR3, the DNA is TGTGCCAGTAGTGAGGGACTAGCGCCCTCCTACGAGCAGTACTTC.

This clone was seen a single time. The chain joins TRBV9 to TRBJ2-7, with D possibly being TRBD2 (5 bases). The CDR3 loop spans 14 amino acids. Per the germline V gene, CDR1 is SGDLS and CDR2 is YYNGEE. V was trimmed by 6 bases and J by 3 bases, leaving 16 bases between them. CDR3 sequence reads: CASTPGGERYEQYF. As DNA, the CDR3 is TGTGCCAGCACCCCTGGAGGCGAGCGCTACGAGCAGTACTTC.

The chain carries TRBV6-1 and TRBJ2-2; D possibly corresponds to TRBD2 (5 bases). CDR3 length: 16 residues. The V and J ends lost 0 bases and 1 base respectively, with 9 bases between them. Germline lookup yields CDR1 MNHNS and CDR2 SASEGT. The CDR3 loop is CASSEARAENTGELFF. The CDR3 DNA reads TGTGCCAGCAGTGAAGCGCGGGCCGAGAACACCGGGGAGCTGTTTTTT.

The chain is built from TRBV7-8 and TRBJ2-7; a possible D gene is TRBD1 (5 bases). The V and J ends lost 1 base and 5 bases respectively, with 12 bases between them. The CDR3 sequence is 14 residues long. Germline lookup yields CDR1 SGHVS and CDR2 FQNEAQ. CDR3 sequence reads: CASSLGQGLHEQYF. DNA for the CDR3: TGTGCCAGCAGCTTAGGTCAGGGTCTCCACGAGCAGTACTTC.

The chain has TRBV4-3 and TRBJ2-7, with 13 bases fitting TRBD2. Germline trimming cut 0 bases from V and 6 bases from J; bases unmatched to any gene: 5. The CDR3 consists of 16 residues. Germline V gene sequence: CDR1 LGHNA, CDR2 YSLEER. CDR3 in amino acids: CASSQDGGLAGTEQYF. The CDR3 DNA reads as TGCGCCAGCAGCCAAGATGGGGGACTAGCGGGGACCGAGCAGTACTTC.

This clone was counted a single time. J is TRBJ2-3 and V is TRBV5-5, with D maybe TRBD2 (6 bases). Between the trimmed V and J ends, which lost 5 bases and 2 bases, there was a span of 15 bases. Germline CDR1 and CDR2: SGHKS and YYEKEE (reference sequence). There are 15 residues in the CDR3. In DNA, the CDR3 is TGTGCCAGCAGAGGCGGGACGGGGATCACAGATACGCAGTATTTT. Residues: CASRGGTGITDTQYF.

This rearrangement joins TRBV7-6 to TRBJ2-7; TRBD1 matches 9 bases. Germline loops: CDR1 SGHVS, CDR2 FNYEAQ. The junction had 5 bases not matched to a gene; V was cut back by 5 bases and J by 3 bases. CDR3 length equals 14 residues. CDR3 coding DNA: TGTGCCAGCAGCCTCCGGGACAGGGACTACGAGCAGTACTTC. It is translated as CASSLRDRDYEQYF.

The chain recombines TRBV9 with TRBJ2-7; D is perhaps TRBD1 (5 bases). CDR1 SGDLS and CDR2 YYNGEE come from the germline V gene. Trimming removed 0 bases from V and 2 bases from J, with 12 bases in between. This CDR3 is 15 amino acids long. CDR3 protein: CASSVGAGLAYEQYF. CDR3 nucleotide sequence: TGTGCCAGCAGCGTAGGGGCAGGGCTAGCCTACGAGCAGTACTTC.

In DNA form, the CDR3 reads TGTGCCAGCAGCTTAGGTCGGTCCTCCTACGAGCAGTACTTC. Protein sequence: CASSLGRSSYEQYF. The V gene is TRBV13, the J gene TRBJ2-7; D ambiguous. The germline V gene has CDR1 PRHDT and CDR2 FYEKMQ (reference sequence). V was clipped by 0 bases and J by 0 bases, with 6 bases between them. This CDR3 region has 14 residues. The full variable domain, in which reference TRBV13 and TRBJ2-7 provide the parts outside the CDR3, is AAGVIQSPRHLIKEKRETATLKCYPIPRHDTVYWYQQGPGQDPQFLISFYEKMQSDKGSIPDRFSAQQFSDYHSELNMSSLELGDSALYFCASSLGRSSYEQYFGPGTRLTVT.

The chain employs TRBV13 and TRBJ1-1, with a possible D match to TRBD1 (5 bases). The CDR3 runs 14 residues. V lost 1 base and J lost 4, with 10 bases in between. Per the germline V gene, CDR1 is PRHDT and CDR2 is FYEKMQ (reference sequence). CDR3: CASSLDRGSTEAFF. For the CDR3, the DNA is TGTGCCAGCAGCTTAGATAGGGGCTCCACTGAAGCTTTCTTT.

This clone was recorded once. The chain employs TRBV5-6 and TRBJ2-7; possible D gene TRBD2, 6 bases. The CDR3 totals 12 residues. In germline, CDR1 is SGHDT, CDR2 YYEEEE. With 3 bases removed from V and 4 bases from J, the gap between germline ends came to 8 bases. The chain's CDR3 is CASSWGDYEQYF. In DNA form, the CDR3 reads TGTGCCAGCAGCTGGGGGGATTACGAGCAGTACTTC. Full variable domain (remainder filled in from reference TRBV5-6 and TRBJ2-7): DAGVTQSPTHLIKTRGQQVTLRCSPKSGHDTVSWYQQALGQGPQFIFQYYEEEERQRGNFPDRFSGHQFPNYSSELNVNALLLGDSALYLCASSWGDYEQYFGPGTRLTVT.

The genes are TRBV9 and TRBJ1-2; tentative D call: TRBD1 (6 bases). The CDR3 contains 11 residues. From germline, CDR1 is SGDLS and CDR2 YYNGEE. Trimming took 8 bases from V and 7 from J, leaving 12 bases between them. CDR3 coding DNA: TGTGCCAGTAAGGGACAAGTTGGCTACACCTTC. Residues: CASKGQVGYTF. The full variable domain, with the rest looked up from reference TRBV9 and TRBJ1-2, is DSGVTQTPKHLITATGQRVTLRCSPRSGDLSVYWYQQSLDQGLQFLIQYYNGEERAKGNILERFSAQQFPDLHSELNLSSLELGDSALYFCASKGQVGYTFGSGTRLTVV.

The V call is TRBV13, the J call TRBJ2-1; 8 bases are a match to TRBD2. Germline V CDR1 and CDR2: PRHDT, FYEKMQ (reference sequence). V was pared by 1 base and J by 7 bases, with 6 bases of the junction left unmatched. CDR3 size: 15 residues. The CDR3 region is CASSLAGGAGNEQFF. Written as DNA, the CDR3 is TGTGCCAGCAGCTTAGCGGGGGGGGCAGGGAATGAGCAGTTCTTC.

V is TRBV19 and J is TRBJ2-3, with TRBD2 identical over 9 bases. The CDR3 runs to 14 residues. J lost 2 bases, V lost 6 bases, and 3 bases had no gene match. In germline, CDR1 is LNHDA, CDR2 SQIVND (reference sequence). CDR3: CASSLAGYTDTQYF. CDR3 nucleotide sequence: TGTGCCAGTAGCCTAGCGGGGTACACAGATACGCAGTATTTT.

The chain is built from TRBV9 and TRBJ2-3; 8 bases match TRBD2. CDR3 length equals 16 residues. Looked up from germline, CDR1 is SGDLS and CDR2 is YYNGEE. J was trimmed by 3 bases and V by 0 bases; bases with no gene match: 6. The CDR3, as DNA: TGTGCCAGCAGCGTAGCGGAGGGACTAGGGACAGATACGCAGTATTTT. Translating gives CASSVAEGLGTDTQYF.

V gene TRBV6-5 combines with J gene TRBJ2-2, with 8 bases identical to TRBD1. Germline V gene sequence: CDR1 MNHEY, CDR2 SVGAGI. The trim removed 6 bases at V and 3 bases at J, leaving 3 bases unmatched. The CDR3 length is 14 residues. The CDR3 nucleotides read TGTGCCAGCAGGCCGGACAGGGACACCGGGGAGCTGTTTTTT. Translating it yields CASRPDRDTGELFF.

The chain combines TRBV4-1 with TRBJ2-7; 9 nucleotides line up with TRBD2. CDR3 size: 15 residues. Germline-derived CDR1 and CDR2 are MGHRA and YSYEKL. V shed 1 base and J 1 base; nucleotides not matched to a gene: 2. CDR3 in amino acids: CASSQGTSESYEQYF. The CDR3 region has the DNA TGCGCCAGCAGCCAAGGGACTAGCGAATCCTACGAGCAGTACTTC.

The rearrangement joins TRBV4-2 to TRBJ2-7; possible D gene TRBD2, 6 bases. This CDR3 has 17 residues. V lost 0 bases and J lost 0, with 15 bases in between. The germline CDR1 and CDR2 sequences are LGHNA and YNFKEQ. CDR3 nucleotide sequence: TGTGCCAGCAGCCAAGAGTGGGGGACTGTGAGCTCCTACGAGCAGTACTTC. It yields the protein CASSQEWGTVSSYEQYF.

This clone was observed once. The CDR3 loop is CASIERGIQNTDTQYF. The CDR3 nucleotides read TGTGCCAGCATTGAGCGGGGTATTCAAAACACAGATACGCAGTATTTT. The chain uses TRBV28 and TRBJ2-3, with 7 positions matching TRBD2. The V and J ends lost 7 bases and 2 bases, in that order; junction bases with no gene match: 12. The CDR3 has 16 amino acids. CDR1 MDHEN and CDR2 SYDVKM come from the germline V gene.